Each of the 15 T cell receptor beta chains below was sequenced from the same sample in a study of HIV-infected patients and healthy controls. Follow-up blood was drawn about 14 weeks, roughly three months, after antiretroviral therapy began. The repertoire came from unfractionated whole blood and reflected all unsorted peripheral T cells. 500 ng RNA was reverse transcribed with alpha and beta constant-region primers. Separate chain-specific third strand synthesis with multiplexing indices produced the alpha and beta libraries. TCRdb processed the 5' RACE reads anew with MiXCR; each CDR3 protein has one entry. The repertoire consists of about 14,000 distinct CDR3 sequences, with 9% to 15% occurring once and the leading ten covering 40%. The material was blood, obtained during antiretroviral therapy. The source of these receptors is an adult with HIV infection. The donor label of this sample is uncertain.

In this sample, this clonotype turned up once. One base away lies a much larger clone, so this may be a sequencing read error. The gene calls are TRBV12-3 or TRBV12-4 and TRBJ2-4; 14 bases match TRBD2. Trimming cost V 7 bases and J 3 bases; bases outside gene matches: 11. The CDR3 runs 18 residues. The CDR3 region is CASNLGLAGAWGKNIQYF. CDR3 DNA: TGTGCCAGCAACCTGGGACTAGCGGGGGCCTGGGGCAAAAACATTCAGTACTTC.

The J gene is TRBJ2-1, the V gene TRBV7-9; 8 bases are a match to TRBD1. CDR1 and CDR2 (germline): SEHNR, FQNEAQ (reference sequence). Trimming removed 3 bases from V and 10 bases from J; junction bases left unmatched: 8. The CDR3 extends over 14 amino acids. This CDR3 reads CASSFQGAFPEQFF. For the CDR3, the DNA is TGTGCCAGCAGCTTCCAGGGGGCTTTTCCCGAGCAGTTCTTC. Full variable domain (missing parts from reference TRBV7-9 and TRBJ2-1): DTGVSQNPRHKITKRGQNVTFRCDPISEHNRLYWYRQTLGQGPEFLTYFQNEAQLEKSRLLSDRFSAERPKGSFSTLEIQRTEQGDSAMYLCASSFQGAFPEQFFGPGTRLTVL.

This clonotype was recorded a few times. The chain joins TRBV5-1 to TRBJ2-2; D not resolved. Trimming took 6 bases from V and 0 from J, leaving 12 bases between them. The germline gives CDR1 SGHRS, CDR2 YFSETQ. This CDR3 has 15 amino acids. The DNA for the CDR3 is TGCGCCAGCACGCTAGGGCACGCGAACACCGGGGAGCTGTTTTTT. Amino acids: CASTLGHANTGELFF.

This clonotype showed up many times. V is TRBV28 and J is TRBJ2-1, with 10 nucleotides matching TRBD2. The CDR3 covers 16 residues. Germline V gives CDR1 MDHEN, CDR2 SYDVKM. Trimming cost V 2 bases and J 5 bases; bases outside gene matches: 6. The CDR3 spells CASSLLSGGKHNEQFF. For the CDR3, the DNA is TGTGCCAGCAGTTTACTTAGCGGGGGGAAACACAATGAGCAGTTCTTC.

The rearrangement links TRBV7-9 to TRBJ1-1; D gene unclear. The CDR3 has 14 residues. Looked up from germline, CDR1 is SEHNR and CDR2 is FQNEAQ (reference sequence). V lost 7 bases, J lost 4 bases, and 16 bases lay in between. The CDR3 bases are TGTGCCAGCATCGGGATTCTTGTTAGCACTGAAGCTTTCTTT. Protein sequence: CASIGILVSTEAFF. Looking up the rest from reference TRBV7-9 and TRBJ1-1 gives the full variable domain: DTGVSQNPRHKITKRGQNVTFRCDPISEHNRLYWYRQTLGQGPEFLTYFQNEAQLEKSRLLSDRFSAERPKGSFSTLEIQRTEQGDSAMYLCASIGILVSTEAFFGQGTRLTVV.

This clonotype was seen repeatedly, ten times or more. V and J are TRBV18 and TRBJ1-6; the match to TRBD1 covers 7 bases. The CDR3 consists of 14 residues. In germline, CDR1 is KGHSH, CDR2 LQKENI. The V segment lost 4 bases and the J segment 7 bases; nucleotides outside the gene matches: 4. CDR3 amino acids: CASSQTGANSPLHF. The CDR3 region has the DNA TGTGCCAGCTCACAAACAGGGGCGAATTCACCCCTCCACTTT.

In its sample, this clonotype was seen many times. The chain carries TRBV5-1 and TRBJ2-3; the match to TRBD2 covers 9 bases. CDR3 length: 19 amino acids. The germline CDR1 and CDR2 sequences are SGHRS and YFSETQ. V lost 3 bases and J lost 3; bases outside the gene matches: 17. The CDR3 DNA sequence: TGCGCCAGCAGCTGGATGAAGCTCGCGGGAGGGTTATGGACAGATACGCAGTATTTT. It yields the protein CASSWMKLAGGLWTDTQYF.

This clonotype was counted between two and nine times. J is TRBJ2-5 and V is TRBV4-1; possibly TRBD2 for D (7 bases). Trimming shortened V by 0 bases and J by 7 bases, and 18 bases separated the two germline ends. Germline V gene sequence: CDR1 MGHRA, CDR2 YSYEKL. The CDR3 spans 16 residues. The CDR3 loop reads CASSQEGGTGGRTQYF. CDR3 in DNA: TGCGCCAGCAGCCAAGAGGGGGGCACGGGAGGCAGGACCCAGTACTTC.

The CDR3 spells CSVVVGLTLYEQYF. Written as DNA, the CDR3 is TGCAGCGTTGTAGTGGGTCTAACTCTTTACGAGCAGTACTTC. The chain combines TRBV29-1 with TRBJ2-7; the D is unclear. V lost 4 bases and J 4 bases, leaving 17 bases between the germline ends. Per the germline V gene, CDR1 is SQVTM and CDR2 is ANQGSEA. CDR3 length: 14 residues.

This clonotype showed up many times. The rearrangement uses TRBV29-1 and TRBJ2-3; no firm D call. V gave up 3 bases and J gave up 6 bases, with 7 bases separating them. There are 11 residues in the CDR3. The germline CDR1 and CDR2 sequences are SQVTM and ANQGSEA. CDR3 protein: CSVEGPDTQYF. The CDR3 DNA sequence: TGCAGCGTTGAGGGTCCCGATACGCAGTATTTT.

This rearrangement joins TRBV7-8 to TRBJ2-7; TRBD2 aligns across 8 bases. Germline lookup yields CDR1 SGHVS and CDR2 FQNEAQ. CDR3 length: 15 amino acids. V shed 5 bases and J 0 bases; nucleotides not matched to a gene: 6. CDR3 sequence reads: CASSRGGSDSYEQYF. DNA for the CDR3: TGTGCCAGCAGCCGGGGGGGCAGCGACTCCTACGAGCAGTACTTC.

This clonotype was found a few times. The J gene is TRBJ2-1, the V gene TRBV5-6, with D perhaps TRBD1 or TRBD2 (5 bases each). Trimming shortened V by 4 bases and J by 0 bases, and 14 bases separated the two germline ends. CDR1 and CDR2 from the germline V gene are SGHDT and YYEEEE. The CDR3 covers 16 residues. CDR3 DNA: TGTGCCAGCAGCGCCATGGGGGAAAGCTCCTACAATGAGCAGTTCTTC. Translated: CASSAMGESSYNEQFF.

The table lists this clonotype with many counts. The genes are TRBV6-2 or TRBV6-3 and TRBJ2-1; either TRBD1 or TRBD2 may fit D (5 bases each). Germline V gene sequence: CDR1 MNHEY, CDR2 SVGEGT. CDR3 size: 14 residues. With 2 bases removed from V and 9 bases from J, the gap between germline ends came to 14 bases. CDR3 region: CASSYRDRGAEQFF. The CDR3 DNA follows: TGTGCCAGCAGTTACCGCGATAGAGGGGCTGAGCAGTTCTTC.

Many counts were recorded for this clonotype. The junction and the germline gene differ at one end; a read error may be behind it. The chain uses TRBV6-5 and TRBJ2-3; 8 bases line up with TRBD2. Per the germline V gene, CDR1 is MNHEY and CDR2 is SVGAGI. The CDR3 has 13 residues. In DNA form, the CDR3 reads TGTGCCAGCAGTTACTCGAATCTCGGGAGGGAATTTTTT. Its protein product is CASSYSNLGREFF.

Ten or more counts support this clonotype. The chain links TRBV19 to TRBJ2-2, with 12 bases matching TRBD2. This CDR3 spans 19 amino acids. Germline V gene data show CDR1 as LNHDA and CDR2 as SQIVND (reference sequence). V shed 1 base, J shed 4 bases, and the junction held 10 bases outside the gene matches. This CDR3 is CASSIGGLAGGRRTGELFF. In DNA, the CDR3 is TGTGCCAGTAGTATAGGCGGCCTAGCGGGGGGGCGGCGCACCGGGGAGCTGTTTTTT.